The next 19 T cell receptor beta chains were all read from a single sample in a study of T cells after yellow fever vaccination. TCRdb analysed the 5' RACE reads with MiXCR anew, one entry per CDR3 protein. The data hold about 340,000 distinct CDR3 sequences, with about 9.5% observed a single time. The starting material was PBMCs, obtained on the day of the first yellow fever vaccination. Receptors originate from a man younger than 35 who received the YFV17D yellow fever vaccine.

The chain uses TRBV10-3 and TRBJ1-2, with TRBD1 identical over 7 bases. Germline assignment: CDR1 ENHRY and CDR2 SYGVKD. This CDR3 is built from 15 residues. V lost 0 bases and J lost 4; bases outside the gene matches: 5. CDR3 sequence (DNA): TGTGCCATCAGTGAGTCGACAGGGTTGGTCTATGGCTACACCTTC. It translates to CAISESTGLVYGYTF.

This clonotype appeared a few times. V and J are TRBV18 and TRBJ2-2; 8 bases map to TRBD1. Looked up from germline, CDR1 is KGHSH and CDR2 is LQKENI. This CDR3 has 15 residues. V lost 4 bases to trimming and J lost 2 bases; unmatched junction nucleotides: 3. The CDR3 nucleotides read TGTGCCAGCTCACGGGACAGGATAAACACCGGGGAGCTGTTTTTT. This codes for CASSRDRINTGELFF. Using reference TRBV18 and TRBJ2-2 for the parts outside the CDR3, the full variable domain is NAGVMQNPRHLVRRRGQEARLRCSPMKGHSHVYWYRQLPEEGLKFMVYLQKENIIDESGMPKERFSAEFPKEGPSILRIQQVVRGDSAAYFCASSRDRINTGELFFGEGSRLTVL.

The rearrangement links TRBV6-5 to TRBJ2-7; D not resolved. The CDR3 runs to 15 residues. The germline gives CDR1 MNHEY, CDR2 SVGAGI. V was shortened by 0 bases and J by 3 bases, with 12 bases between the two germline ends. In DNA form, the CDR3 reads TGTGCCAGCAGTTACTCGACGATCAATAGCTACGAGCAGTACTTC. Translating gives CASSYSTINSYEQYF.

This rearrangement joins TRBV4-3 to TRBJ1-1; D unresolved. The ends were cut back, 0 bases at V and 7 bases at J, with 9 bases in the middle. CDR1 is LGHNA, CDR2 YSLEER, per germline. The CDR3 runs to 13 residues. CDR3 in DNA: TGCGCCAGCAGCCAAGATAGCTGGGATGAAGCTTTCTTT. Translation gives CASSQDSWDEAFF.

The V call is TRBV27, the J call TRBJ1-5; D ambiguous. The germline V gene encodes CDR1 MNHEY and CDR2 SMNVEV (reference sequence). V lost 0 bases and J 3 bases, leaving 9 bases between the germline ends. The CDR3 sequence is 15 residues long. The CDR3 DNA reads as TGTGCCAGCAGTTTATCCAACCAACCCAATCAGCCCCAGCATTTT. Its protein product is CASSLSNQPNQPQHF.

The chain is built from TRBV29-1 and TRBJ1-5; TRBD1 might be the D (6 bases). This CDR3 is 13 amino acids long. Germline V CDR1 and CDR2: SQVTM, ANQGSEA. Trimming removed 3 bases at V and 3 bases at J, with 9 bases between. The CDR3 reads CSVETGLNQPQHF. CDR3 DNA sequence: TGCAGCGTTGAGACAGGTCTCAATCAGCCCCAGCATTTT.

The chain has TRBV11-2 and TRBJ1-1, with D maybe TRBD1 (5 bases). CDR3 length: 14 amino acids. CDR1 is SGHAT, CDR2 FQNNGV, per germline. V lost 5 bases and J 11 bases, leaving 21 bases between the germline ends. The CDR3 is CASSTRPAGDGAFF. In DNA form, the CDR3 reads TGTGCCAGCAGCACCAGACCCGCCGGGGACGGGGCTTTCTTT.

The V call is TRBV11-1, the J call TRBJ2-1; no clear D gene. The length of the CDR3 is 18 residues. The V gene lost 5 bases and the J gene lost 5 bases, with 25 bases spanning the gap. In germline, CDR1 is SGHAT, CDR2 FQDESV (reference sequence). The chain's CDR3 is CASSDGLAVTRFNNEQFF. The CDR3 nucleotides are TGTGCCAGCAGCGACGGATTAGCAGTCACCCGTTTTAACAATGAGCAGTTCTTC.

This clonotype has a handful of counts. The rearrangement joins TRBV15 to TRBJ1-2; no clear D. Trimming removed 2 bases from V and 6 bases from J, with 10 bases in between. Germline V gene data show CDR1 as LNHNV and CDR2 as YYDKDF (reference sequence). The CDR3 spans 13 residues. CDR3 region: CATSRIPTDGYTF. The CDR3 coding sequence is TGTGCCACCAGCAGAATCCCCACTGATGGCTACACCTTC. Supplemented by reference TRBV15 and TRBJ1-2, the full variable domain reads DAMVIQNPRYQVTQFGKPVTLSCSQTLNHNVMYWYQQKSSQAPKLLFHYYDKDFNNEADTPDNFQSRRPNTSFCFLDIRSPGLGDTAMYLCATSRIPTDGYTFGSGTRLTVV.

This chain links TRBV5-6 with TRBJ2-1, with D perhaps TRBD1 (7 bases). V was shortened by 1 base and J by 1 base, with 15 bases between the two germline ends. The CDR3 runs 17 residues. The V gene's germline CDR1 is SGHDT and CDR2 YYEEEE. The CDR3 is CASSLRAGGLSYNEQFF. DNA of the CDR3: TGTGCCAGCAGCTTGCGGGCAGGGGGGTTATCCTACAATGAGCAGTTCTTC.

V gene TRBV18 combines with J gene TRBJ1-6, with D uncertain. Trimming took 3 bases from V and 9 from J, leaving 9 bases between them. Germline V CDR1 and CDR2: KGHSH, LQKENI. The CDR3 has 13 residues. CDR3 protein: CASSPASGSPLHF. DNA of the CDR3: TGTGCCAGCTCACCGGCGTCAGGTTCACCCCTCCACTTT.

The chain joins TRBV27 to TRBJ1-1; 9 bases are shared with TRBD1. The ends lost 5 bases at V and 5 bases at J; junction bases unmatched: 6. The CDR3 runs 14 residues. CDR1 MNHEY and CDR2 SMNVEV come from the germline V gene (reference sequence). The chain's CDR3 is CASSPRQGVTEAFF. The CDR3 DNA follows: TGTGCCAGCAGTCCCCGACAGGGGGTTACTGAAGCTTTCTTT.

This clonotype was recorded a few times. The rearrangement uses TRBV20-1 and TRBJ2-3; no reliable D call. The CDR3 has 12 amino acids. V dropped 5 bases and J dropped 6 bases, with 12 bases sitting between them. Germline CDR1 reads DFQATT; CDR2 reads SNEGSKA (reference sequence). The CDR3 sequence is CSAPQHLDTQYF. For the CDR3, the DNA is TGCAGTGCTCCTCAACATCTGGATACGCAGTATTTT.

This clonotype was detected ten times or more. The rearrangement uses TRBV12-3 or TRBV12-4 and TRBJ1-1; tentatively, D is TRBD1 (5 bases). V lost 2 bases and J 7 bases, leaving 8 bases between the germline ends. This CDR3 has 12 residues. CDR3 in DNA: TGTGCCAGCAGTTTAAGGGGCAGTGAAGCTTTCTTT. Amino acid sequence: CASSLRGSEAFF.

In its sample, this clonotype was seen many times. In DNA form, the CDR3 reads TGCAGTGCTGCCCAGACAGGGAAATACAATGAGCAGTTCTTC. Its protein product is CSAAQTGKYNEQFF. The V and J genes are TRBV20-1 and TRBJ2-1; 7 positions match TRBD1. V shed 5 bases, J shed 4 bases, and the junction held 8 bases outside the gene matches. The CDR3 spans 14 residues. Germline CDR1 and CDR2: DFQATT and SNEGSKA (reference sequence).

Many counts were recorded for this clonotype. The chain joins TRBV7-2 to TRBJ2-5; no clear D. The germline V gene has CDR1 SGHTA and CDR2 FQGNSA. This CDR3 has 12 amino acids. V lost 6 bases, J lost 8 bases, and 13 bases lay in between. CDR3 region: CASSYIVPTQYF. DNA of the CDR3: TGTGCCAGCAGTTACATCGTGCCCACCCAGTACTTC.

V and J are TRBV5-1 and TRBJ2-7; 7 positions agree with TRBD1. The germline V gene encodes CDR1 SGHRS and CDR2 YFSETQ. This CDR3 has 16 residues. J gave up 4 bases and V 5 bases, and 15 bases lay outside the gene matches. Here the CDR3 DNA reads TGCGCCAGCAGAGCTACAGGGGAAGCAGGTCTTTACGAGCAGTACTTC. This gives the protein CASRATGEAGLYEQYF.

This clonotype showed up just a few times. The chain employs TRBV4-1 and TRBJ2-1, with D possibly being TRBD2 (7 bases). This CDR3 has 16 amino acids. Trimming cost V 1 base and J 5 bases, with 15 bases left between them. The germline V gene encodes CDR1 MGHRA and CDR2 YSYEKL. CDR3: CASSQGIGGGHNEQFF. For the CDR3, the DNA is TGCGCCAGCAGCCAAGGTATTGGCGGGGGCCACAATGAGCAGTTCTTC.

In its sample, this clonotype was seen many times. V and J are TRBV7-3 and TRBJ2-3; 7 bases line up with TRBD2. Germline CDR1 SGHTA, CDR2 FQGTGA. This CDR3 comprises 14 residues. With V trimmed by 2 bases and J by 2 bases, 1 base remained unmatched. The CDR3 reads CASSLGLVTDTQYF. The CDR3 nucleotides read TGTGCCAGCAGCTTAGGACTAGTCACAGATACGCAGTATTTT.